This T cell receptor (beta chain) was sequenced during a study of vaccination and CD4 T cells after COVID-19 (dated by TCRdb to between 2022 and 2023). Regarding the complete study: Convalescent patients had a positive SARS-CoV-2 result on nasal swab PCR, and of these patients, nine had mild disease and one had severe disease. The convalescent cohort comprised six males and four females, including two Hispanic individuals, seven Caucasians, two Asians and one multiracial person. Participants got two doses of the Pfizer-BioNTech BNT162b2 vaccine (n=8) or two doses of the Moderna mRNA-1273 vaccine (n=2). Post-COVID blood samples were collected from convalescent patients a median of roughly 100 days after diagnosis, with a range of about 30 to 161 days. Post-vaccine blood samples were obtained a median of approximately 70 days after the second vaccine dose, with a range of roughly 12 to 250 days. For three convalescent patients, samples were collected at an early post-vaccination timepoint (day 14) as well as at a late post-vaccination timepoint (days 161 to 241). Overlapping spike peptide pools from SARS-CoV-2 and from the common cold coronaviruses HCoV-NL63, HCoV-OC43 and HCoV-229E were used as culture stimuli. Control cultures received a CEFX viral epitope pool as the positive control, an HIV-1 Nef peptide pool as the negative control, or no peptide. The spike-specific CD4+ TCR repertoire was compared before and after mRNA vaccination in approximately ten COVID-19 convalescent patients and a handful of infection-naive healthy vaccine recipients.

The label giving this sample's time point can be read as: late sampling 161 to 241 days after vaccination in three convalescent patients. The sample's treatment or condition label, decoded: approximately nine-day PBMC culture with coronavirus spike peptide pools or control peptides (ViraFEST assay). To expand antigen-specific T cells with peptide pools and then pick out the expanded clonotypes through TCR sequencing, the study relied on the ViraFEST assay. Positive SARS-CoV-2 PCR tests in the convalescent patients dated from March to December 2020, before Alpha, Beta and Delta variants emerged in the United States. Each well held approximately 2 million PBMCs cultured in IMDM containing about 5% human AB serum and roughly 10 IU/ml IL-2, with about 9.1 ug/ml peptide pools added. On days 3 and 7, half of the culture medium was replaced with fresh IL-2-containing medium. CD4+ T cells were isolated after about 10 days of culture through negative selection using the EasySep CD4+ T cell isolation kit. PBMCs were separated from whole blood using Ficoll-Paque Plus gradient centrifugation and then either used fresh or cryopreserved at -140C. Triplicate wells were generally used for each culture condition.

Library preparation used PCR. At the Johns Hopkins FTIC core, DNA from the cultured CD4+ T cells underwent TCR sequencing with the Oncomine TCR Beta short-read assay. Genomic DNA was extracted from the cultured CD4+ T cells with the QIAamp micro DNA kit. Oncomine TCR Beta libraries from cultured CD4+ T cells were pooled using unique dual indexes and sequenced on an Illumina iSeq 100. For the original study's pipeline: Non-productive sequences were removed, and CDR3s not starting with C, not ending with F or W, or shorter than 7 amino acids were discarded. Antigen-specific clonotypes were identified using the MANAFEST web application through comparison of peptide-stimulated wells with reference and other culture wells. Positive clones required FDR below 0.05, an odds ratio above 5, and productive frequency above 0.1% in at least two of three replicate wells. A clonotype was classed as cross-reactive if the clonotype showed significant expansion both in SARS-CoV-2 spike wells and in at least one common cold coronavirus spike condition. Levenshtein distances (stringdist) and unrooted phylogenetic trees (ape) in R version 3.6.1 were used to assess CDR3 homology. TCRdb applied fastp at Q25 and MiXCR to the public reads, then kept only in-frame beta chains. Each CDR3 protein appears once, grouped with its most common genes and DNA. The V and J calls reflect TCRdb's pipeline rather than the authors' work. The sample records more than 20,000 distinct CDR3 sequences, approximately 30% of which are singletons. The ten largest clones represent over 9.5% of the sample.

Inclusive of the bounding cysteine and phenylalanine, the CDR3 is 15 residues long. The sequence is cut down to CDR3 DNA, 45 bases in frame from base 1. CDR1 and CDR2 are drawn from the germline V gene: SGHTA, FQGNSA. Clipping removes 4 bases from V and 4 bases from J, with 7 as the unmatched junction base count. Results and caveats for the whole study, not just this receptor: Although the median number of SARS-CoV-2-reactive clonotypes went up from roughly 20 after infection to 38 after vaccination, the increase was not significant. Of the vaccine-specific clones found in convalescent patients, nearly all (304 of 307) were mono-reactive for SARS-CoV-2 spike instead of being cross-reactive with common cold coronaviruses. The number of convalescent patients in the study was relatively small, and the study did not examine early timepoints following natural infection. Among convalescent patients, a median about 86% of the SARS-CoV-2-reactive clones seen after vaccination appeared only after vaccination, which suggests priming specific to the vaccine.

As a fraction of the sample, this clonotype is medium-sized (0.01 to 0.1%). The specificity of this receptor is unknown. Per-base quality was not reported, and no clone a single base away is much larger than it. The clonotype was recovered from a human donor who had recovered from COVID-19. The sample in question was CD4+ T cells from blood, cultured in vitro, obtained about 7 months after SARS-CoV-2 vaccination. This sequence uses TRBV7-2 and TRBJ2-5, with 9 bases aligning to TRBD1. The bases are TGTGCCAGCAGCTCCCAAACAGGGGGCGGAGAGACCCAGTACTTC. This yields the protein CASSSQTGGGETQYF.